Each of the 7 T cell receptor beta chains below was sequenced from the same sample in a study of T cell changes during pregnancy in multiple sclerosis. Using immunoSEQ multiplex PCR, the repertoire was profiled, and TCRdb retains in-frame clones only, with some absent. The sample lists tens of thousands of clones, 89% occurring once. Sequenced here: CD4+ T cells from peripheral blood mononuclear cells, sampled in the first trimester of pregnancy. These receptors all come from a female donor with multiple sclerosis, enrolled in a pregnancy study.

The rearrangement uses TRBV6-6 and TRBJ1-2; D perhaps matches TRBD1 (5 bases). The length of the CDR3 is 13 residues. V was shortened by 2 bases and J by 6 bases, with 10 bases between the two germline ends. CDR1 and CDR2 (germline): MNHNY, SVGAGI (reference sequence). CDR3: CASSYGGWDGYTF. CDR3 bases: TGTGCCAGCAGTTACGGGGGGTGGGATGGCTACACCTTC.

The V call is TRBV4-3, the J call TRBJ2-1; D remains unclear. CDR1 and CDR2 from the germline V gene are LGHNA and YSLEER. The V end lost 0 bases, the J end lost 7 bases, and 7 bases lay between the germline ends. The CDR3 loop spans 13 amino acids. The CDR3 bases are TGCGCCAGCAGCCAAGACCAGCGAAATGAGCAGTTCTTC. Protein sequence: CASSQDQRNEQFF.

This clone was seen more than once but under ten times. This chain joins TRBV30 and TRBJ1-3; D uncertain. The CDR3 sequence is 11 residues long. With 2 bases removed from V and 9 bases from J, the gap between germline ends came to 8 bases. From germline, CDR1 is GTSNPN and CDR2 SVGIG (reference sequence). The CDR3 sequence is CAWSWEATIYF. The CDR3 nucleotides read TGTGCCTGGAGTTGGGAGGCCACCATATATTTT. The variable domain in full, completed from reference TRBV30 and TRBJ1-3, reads SQTIHQWPATLVQPVGSPLSLECTVEGTSNPNLYWYRQAAGRGLQLLFYSVGIGQISSEVPQNLSASRPQDRQFILSSKKLLLSDSGFYLCAWSWEATIYFGEGSWLTVV.

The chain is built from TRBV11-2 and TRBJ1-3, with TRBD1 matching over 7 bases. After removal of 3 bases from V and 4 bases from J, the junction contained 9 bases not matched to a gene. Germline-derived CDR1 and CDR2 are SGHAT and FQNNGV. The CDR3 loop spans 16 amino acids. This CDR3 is CASSLTGMLGGNTIYF. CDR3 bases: TGTGCCAGCAGCTTGACAGGGATGTTGGGCGGAAACACCATATATTTT. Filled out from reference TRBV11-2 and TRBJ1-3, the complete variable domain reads EAGVAQSPRYKIIEKRQSVAFWCNPISGHATLYWYQQILGQGPKLLIQFQNNGVVDDSQLPKDRFSAERLKGVDSTLKIQPAKLEDSAVYLCASSLTGMLGGNTIYFGEGSWLTVV.

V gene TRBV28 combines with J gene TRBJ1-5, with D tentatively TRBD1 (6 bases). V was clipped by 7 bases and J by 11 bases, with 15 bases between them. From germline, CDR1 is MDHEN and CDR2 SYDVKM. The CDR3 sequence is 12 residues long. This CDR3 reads CASTTDSRSQHF. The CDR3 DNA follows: TGTGCCAGCACCACGGACAGCCGGTCCCAGCATTTT.

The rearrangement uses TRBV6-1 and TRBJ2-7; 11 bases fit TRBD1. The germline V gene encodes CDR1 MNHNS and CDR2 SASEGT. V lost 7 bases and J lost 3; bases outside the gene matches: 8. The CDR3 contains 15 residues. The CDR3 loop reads CASTRTGGLLYEQYF. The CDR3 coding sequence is TGTGCCAGCACCCGGACAGGGGGCTTACTCTACGAGCAGTACTTC.

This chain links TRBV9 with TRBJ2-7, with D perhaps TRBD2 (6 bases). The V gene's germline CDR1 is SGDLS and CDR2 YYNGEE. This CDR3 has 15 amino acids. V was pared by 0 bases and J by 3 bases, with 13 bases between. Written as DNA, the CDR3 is TGTGCCAGCAGCGTAGAAGAGGGAGGCATCTACGAGCAGTACTTC. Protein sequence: CASSVEEGGIYEQYF.